Listed here are 20 T cell receptor beta chains from one sample, sequenced in a study of blood T cells in healthy people across ages. A second PCR, run for about 7 to 11 cycles, used a sample-barcoded 5' primer plus a J-beta primer mix. TCRdb recomputed calls from the 5' RACE reads with MiXCR, one row per CDR3 protein. The sample yields about 1.4 million distinct CDR3 sequences, approximately 63% seen once. Sequenced input: blood. These TCRs come from a man younger than 35 in good health.

The V and J genes are TRBV4-1 and TRBJ1-5; D not resolved. V shed 4 bases and J shed 2 bases, with 18 bases lying between them. Germline V CDR1 and CDR2: MGHRA, YSYEKL. This CDR3 has 17 residues. The CDR3 bases are TGCGCCAGCAGCCTGGCAGTTAGCGGGATGGGCAATCAGCCCCAGCATTTT. Protein: CASSLAVSGMGNQPQHF.

The chain has TRBV20-1 and TRBJ1-2, with D perhaps matching TRBD1 (5 bases). CDR3 length: 12 residues. Germline V gene data show CDR1 as DFQATT and CDR2 as SNEGSKA (reference sequence). Trimming took off 3 bases at V and 6 bases at J, with 11 bases between the two ends. The CDR3 here is CSASTGLDGYTF. The CDR3 DNA reads as TGCAGTGCTAGTACAGGCTTAGATGGCTACACCTTC.

V usage is TRBV6-5 and J usage is TRBJ1-1; the match to TRBD1 covers 10 bases. The CDR3 is 15 residues long. CDR1 is MNHEY, CDR2 SVGAGI, per germline. With V trimmed by 5 bases and J by 5 bases, 8 bases remained unmatched. CDR3 sequence: CASSVTTGGLTEAFF. The CDR3 coding sequence is TGTGCCAGCAGTGTAACGACAGGGGGCCTGACTGAAGCTTTCTTT.

This clonotype was picked up a small number of times. The chain carries TRBV7-9 and TRBJ2-7; D possibly corresponds to TRBD1 (5 bases). Deletions cut 7 bases from V and 5 bases from J, with 21 bases between. The germline V gene has CDR1 SEHNR and CDR2 FQNEAQ (reference sequence). The CDR3 totals 15 residues. In DNA, the CDR3 is TGTGCCAGCACCATAACCACAGGCTTGCCCCACGAGCAGTACTTC. Translating gives CASTITTGLPHEQYF.

The CDR3 loop is CASNIPPGLAVEQFF. In nucleotides, the CDR3 is TGTGCCAGCAACATACCGCCGGGACTAGCGGTAGAGCAGTTCTTC. This chain joins TRBV6-5 and TRBJ2-1, with 11 bases aligning to TRBD2. This CDR3 contains 15 residues. From germline, CDR1 is MNHEY and CDR2 SVGAGI. V lost 7 bases to trimming and J lost 10 bases; unmatched junction nucleotides: 12.

The genes are TRBV29-1 and TRBJ2-1, with 10 bases that match TRBD2. V dropped 4 bases and J dropped 9; count of bases not matched to a gene: 6. This CDR3 has 13 residues. In germline, CDR1 is SQVTM, CDR2 ANQGSEA. The CDR3, as DNA: TGCAGCGTTGGTCTAGCGGGAGAGGGTGAGCAGTTCTTC. Encoded protein: CSVGLAGEGEQFF.

The chain has TRBV10-3 and TRBJ2-5, with TRBD1 matching 9 bases. CDR3 size: 14 residues. V lost 5 bases and J lost 2; bases outside the gene matches: 3. CDR1 and CDR2 (germline): ENHRY, SYGVKD. CDR3 DNA: TGTGCCATCAGTCAGACAGGGGGGCAAGAGACCCAGTACTTC. The encoded protein is CAISQTGGQETQYF.

This clonotype showed up just a few times. This sequence joins TRBV11-2 and TRBJ2-1; the D is unclear. This CDR3 has 14 residues. V gave up 6 bases and J gave up 3 bases, with 12 bases separating them. Per germline, CDR1 SGHAT and CDR2 FQNNGV. CDR3 nucleotides: TGTGCCAGCAGTTCTAGTGGGGTCTACAATGAGCAGTTCTTC. Encoded protein: CASSSSGVYNEQFF.

The chain combines TRBV29-1 with TRBJ2-7; 9 positions agree with TRBD1. Per the germline V gene, CDR1 is SQVTM and CDR2 is ANQGSEA. CDR3 length: 13 amino acids. J lost 2 bases, V lost 6 bases, and 5 bases had no gene match. The CDR3 sequence: CSVLRTGAYEQYF. In DNA, the CDR3 is TGCAGCGTACTGAGGACAGGGGCCTACGAGCAGTACTTC.

The table lists this clonotype with a count of one. Written as DNA, the CDR3 is TGTGCCAGCAGTTCTCCGAACGCAGGGGTGTACACCGGGGAGCTGTTTTTT. Encoded protein: CASSSPNAGVYTGELFF. The V gene is TRBV12-3 or TRBV12-4, the J gene TRBJ2-2; possibly TRBD1 for D (6 bases). CDR3 length: 17 amino acids. V was pared by 4 bases and J by 3 bases, with 18 bases between.

This rearrangement joins TRBV4-3 to TRBJ2-7, with D possibly called TRBD1 or TRBD2 (5 bases each). The V end was cut by 1 base, the J end by 1 base, with 11 bases between. The CDR3 extends over 15 amino acids. The V gene's germline CDR1 is LGHNA and CDR2 YSLEER. CDR3 region: CASSQGGVLSYEQYF. CDR3 bases: TGCGCCAGCAGCCAAGGAGGGGTTTTATCCTACGAGCAGTACTTC.

As for this clonotype: A read error may produce the germline difference seen at one junction end. This chain connects TRBV6-2 or TRBV6-3 to TRBJ2-1; 8 bases fit TRBD2. Germline V gene data show CDR1 as MNHEY and CDR2 as SVGEGT. The CDR3 has 16 amino acids. The CDR3 protein is CARSYSPGLENNEQFF. CDR3 sequence (DNA): TGTGCCAGAAGTTACTCCCCGGGACTAGAAAACAATGAGCAGTTCTTC.

The chain links TRBV6-5 to TRBJ1-1; 12 bases are shared with TRBD1. From germline, CDR1 is MNHEY and CDR2 SVGAGI. The CDR3 has 15 amino acids. The trim removed 8 bases at V and 5 bases at J, leaving 9 bases unmatched. Here the CDR3 reads CASRPGTGGGTEAFF. The CDR3 nucleotides are TGTGCCAGCCGTCCCGGGACAGGGGGCGGAACTGAAGCTTTCTTT.

The chain carries TRBV5-8 and TRBJ1-5; tentative D call: TRBD1 (6 bases). The germline V and J ends were trimmed by 4 bases and 7 bases, with 18 bases remaining between them. Germline-derived CDR1 and CDR2 are SGHTS and YDEGEE. This CDR3 has 15 residues. The CDR3 DNA follows: TGTGCCAGCAGCCCTGGGTCAGGGGAAGACCAGCCCCAGCATTTT. Its translation is CASSPGSGEDQPQHF.

V is TRBV7-2 and J is TRBJ2-5, with 10 bases aligning to TRBD2. Germline V gene sequence: CDR1 SGHTA, CDR2 FQGNSA. This CDR3 is built from 16 residues. Trimming removed 0 bases from V and 2 bases from J; junction bases left unmatched: 3. CDR3 sequence: CASSLAPSGGQETQYF. CDR3 nucleotides: TGTGCCAGCAGCTTAGCGCCTAGCGGGGGACAAGAGACCCAGTACTTC.

This chain uses TRBV27 with TRBJ2-7; tentative D call: TRBD1 (6 bases). Trimming shortened V by 8 bases and J by 6 bases, and 26 bases separated the two germline ends. The CDR3 totals 16 residues. Germline CDR1 MNHEY, CDR2 SMNVEV (reference sequence). The CDR3 sequence: CASVQTGTDRWGEQYF. In nucleotides, the CDR3 is TGTGCCAGCGTACAAACCGGGACGGACAGATGGGGCGAGCAGTACTTC.

The CDR3 DNA is TGTGCCAGCACCGCATCCACTTTCACAGATACGCAGTATTTT. Protein sequence: CASTASTFTDTQYF. This chain connects TRBV3-1 to TRBJ2-3; the D is unclear. The V gene lost 7 bases and the J gene lost 2 bases, with 13 bases spanning the gap. Germline loops: CDR1 LGHDT, CDR2 YNNKEL (reference sequence). The CDR3 extends over 14 amino acids.

The chain combines TRBV7-2 with TRBJ2-1, with TRBD1 identical over 9 bases. With V trimmed by 1 base and J by 3 bases, 7 bases remained unmatched. The CDR3 has 17 amino acids. Germline V lookup: CDR1 SGHTA, CDR2 FQGNSA. CDR3 bases: TGTGCCAGCAGCTTAGGGGGAAGGGACAGGGTCTACAATGAGCAGTTCTTC. Protein: CASSLGGRDRVYNEQFF. The full variable domain, its missing parts supplied by reference TRBV7-2 and TRBJ2-1, is GAGVSQSPSNKVTEKGKDVELRCDPISGHTALYWYRQSLGQGLEFLIYFQGNSAPDKSGLPSDRFSAERTGGSVSTLTIQRTQQEDSAVYLCASSLGGRDRVYNEQFFGPGTRLTVL.

Only a few counts were recorded for this clonotype. The chain recombines TRBV20-1 with TRBJ2-5; D may be TRBD2 (6 bases). Germline V gene data show CDR1 as DFQATT and CDR2 as SNEGSKA (reference sequence). V was cut by 6 bases and J by 6 bases, with 20 bases left in between. The CDR3 extends over 14 amino acids. CDR3 sequence: CSADSSSSAKTQYF. The DNA of the CDR3 is TGCAGTGCGGATTCCTCGTCTAGCGCGAAGACCCAGTACTTC.

The chain has TRBV28 and TRBJ2-3; D is ambiguous. V was trimmed by 8 bases and J by 2 bases, leaving 8 bases between them. CDR1 is MDHEN, CDR2 SYDVKM, per germline. This CDR3 is 12 amino acids long. The CDR3 loop reads CASSAVTDTQYF. In nucleotides, the CDR3 is TGTGCCAGCTCGGCGGTCACAGATACGCAGTATTTT.